These 16 T cell receptor beta chains share one sample of origin, sequenced in a study of cytomegalovirus exposure and HLA in healthy donors. The PCR had 60 Vbeta and 13 Jbeta primers. Here immunoSEQ multiplex PCR was the method, and the copy in TCRdb shows in-frame clones only, minus some. The sample holds some 100,000 clones, about 74% seen once. The sequenced sample was PBMCs. Source of these receptors: a woman aged 18 to 35 in good health and CMV-seropositive.

V is TRBV30 and J is TRBJ1-2; 8 nucleotides align to TRBD1. Germline V lookup: CDR1 GTSNPN, CDR2 SVGIG (reference sequence). This CDR3 is 12 amino acids long. The V segment lost 7 bases and the J segment 8 bases; nucleotides outside the gene matches: 9. As DNA, the CDR3 is TGTGCCTTTACCCCAGGGGGCTACGGCTACACCTTC. Its protein product is CAFTPGGYGYTF.

The J gene is TRBJ2-1, the V gene TRBV7-7; TRBD2 matches at 7 bases. Trimming at V came to 4 bases and at J to 1 base, leaving 7 bases not matched to a gene. This CDR3 is built from 16 residues. Germline V lookup: CDR1 SSHAT, CDR2 FNYEAQ (reference sequence). This CDR3 is CASSSGRTVSYNEQFF. The CDR3 DNA is TGTGCCAGCAGCTCCGGGAGGACTGTATCCTACAATGAGCAGTTCTTC.

This clone was seen more than once but under ten times. The V gene is TRBV4-3, the J gene TRBJ2-1, with 8 bases matching TRBD1. The CDR3 has 15 residues. Trimming cost V 3 bases and J 4 bases; bases outside gene matches: 5. The V gene's germline CDR1 is LGHNA and CDR2 YSLEER. CDR3 in amino acids: CASSQTGAVYNEQFF. CDR3 sequence (DNA): TGCGCCAGCAGCCAGACAGGGGCTGTTTACAATGAGCAGTTCTTC.

This clone was seen only once. CDR3: CASSLAAWEANEQFF. DNA of the CDR3: TGTGCCAGCAGCTTAGCAGCATGGGAGGCCAATGAGCAGTTCTTC. This chain links TRBV7-2 with TRBJ2-1; D might be TRBD2 (6 bases). From germline, CDR1 is SGHTA and CDR2 FQGNSA. Trimming took off 0 bases at V and 6 bases at J, with 12 bases between the two ends. This CDR3 comprises 15 residues.

The chain couples TRBV28 to TRBJ1-2, with a weak D call TRBD1 (6 bases). This CDR3 spans 16 amino acids. CDR1 and CDR2 (germline): MDHEN, SYDVKM. Trimming cost V 2 bases and J 2 bases, with 15 bases left between them. As DNA, the CDR3 is TGTGCCAGCAGTTTACGTTCGGACAGCTACAACTATGGCTACACCTTC. This sequence encodes CASSLRSDSYNYGYTF.

This clone was seen once. The chain links TRBV5-5 to TRBJ2-7; D is possibly TRBD2 (7 bases). The V gene lost 4 bases and the J gene lost 1 base, with 18 bases spanning the gap. The CDR3 covers 16 residues. The germline V gene encodes CDR1 SGHKS and CDR2 YYEKEE (reference sequence). This CDR3 reads CASSGYREGKSYEQYF. The DNA of the CDR3 is TGTGCCAGCAGCGGATACAGGGAGGGTAAATCCTACGAGCAGTACTTC.

The genes are TRBV6-4 and TRBJ2-7; tentatively, D is TRBD1 (6 bases). The CDR3 is 13 amino acids. Trimming left V 3 bases short and J 6 bases short, with 12 bases between. CDR1 MRHNA and CDR2 SNTAGT come from the germline V gene. The CDR3 DNA follows: TGTGCCAGCAGTGAAGTACAGGGTCTCGAGCAGTACTTC. It specifies CASSEVQGLEQYF.

This chain links TRBV7-2 with TRBJ1-2, with no clear D. Trimming shortened V by 5 bases and J by 12 bases, and 13 bases separated the two germline ends. Germline CDR1 SGHTA, CDR2 FQGNSA. The CDR3 consists of 11 residues. CDR3 nucleotide sequence: TGTGCCAGCAGCCAAAAGACATTGAACACCTTC. Its translation: CASSQKTLNTF.

The chain uses TRBV9 and TRBJ1-1; 7 bases match TRBD1. With 2 bases clipped from V and 2 bases from J, the junction kept 3 bases outside the gene matches. Germline V gene sequence: CDR1 SGDLS, CDR2 YYNGEE. CDR3 size: 14 residues. CDR3 nucleotides: TGTGCCAGCAGCGTGGACAGGCTTAACACTGAAGCTTTCTTT. It translates to CASSVDRLNTEAFF.

Comment on this clone: Other DNA sequences in the sample encode the same CDR3. The chain is built from TRBV28 and TRBJ1-2; D is possibly TRBD1 (5 bases). Germline assignment: CDR1 MDHEN and CDR2 SYDVKM. This CDR3 spans 12 amino acids. The V gene lost 3 bases and the J gene lost 4 bases, with 6 bases spanning the gap. This chain's CDR3 is CASSLGGYGYTF. The DNA of the CDR3 is TGTGCCAGCAGTTTGGGGGGCTATGGCTACACCTTC.

In its sample, this clone was seen a few times. This chain connects TRBV7-3 to TRBJ2-5; 9 bases map to TRBD2. CDR1 is SGHTA, CDR2 FQGTGA, per germline. The CDR3 covers 16 residues. V was pared by 1 base and J by 5 bases, with 8 bases of the junction left unmatched. The CDR3 protein is CASSLSPSGMIETQYF. As DNA, the CDR3 is TGTGCCAGCAGCTTAAGTCCTAGCGGGATGATCGAGACCCAGTACTTC.

V gene TRBV5-1 combines with J gene TRBJ2-3; D perhaps matches TRBD2 (6 bases). Trimming pared 4 bases from V and 6 bases from J, leaving 15 bases between. Germline loops: CDR1 SGHRS, CDR2 YFSETQ. The CDR3 length is 14 residues. This CDR3 is CASSKTDGGDTQYF. The CDR3 DNA reads as TGCGCCAGCAGCAAAACCGATGGGGGGGATACGCAGTATTTT.

This clone was counted between two and nine times. The chain recombines TRBV7-9 with TRBJ2-1, with 7 positions matching TRBD2. V was clipped by 5 bases and J by 9 bases; unmatched bases: 16. This CDR3 has 16 residues. CDR1 is SEHNR and CDR2 is FQNEAQ in the germline V gene (reference sequence). CDR3 sequence reads: CASSPGLPPRVSEQFF. For the CDR3, the DNA is TGTGCCAGCAGCCCGGGACTACCCCCGAGGGTAAGTGAGCAGTTCTTC.

V and J are TRBV6-1 and TRBJ2-5; tentative D call: TRBD2 (7 bases). This CDR3 spans 14 amino acids. CDR1 is MNHNS, CDR2 SASEGT, per germline. The V end was cut by 3 bases, the J end by 4 bases, with 12 bases between. The CDR3 DNA follows: TGTGCCAGCAGTGAGGGGGGGCAGACAGAGACCCAGTACTTC. It translates to CASSEGGQTETQYF.

For this clone: At one boundary the junction diverges from the germline segment, which might be a read error. V usage is TRBV28 and J usage is TRBJ1-1; D uncertain. Germline V gene data show CDR1 as MDHEN and CDR2 as SYDVKM. The CDR3 is made up of 15 amino acids. CDR3: CASNLGRARGTEAFF. CDR3 coding DNA: TGTGCCAGCAATTTAGGGAGGGCCAGAGGAACTGAAGCTTTCTTT.

The genes are TRBV11-2 and TRBJ2-7; the D gene is possibly TRBD2 (5 bases). The ends were cut back, 8 bases at V and 2 bases at J, with 16 bases in the middle. CDR3 length equals 14 residues. The germline V gene has CDR1 SGHAT and CDR2 FQNNGV. The CDR3 bases are TGTGCCAGCGGCCACGGACTCATAGCCTACGAGCAGTACTTC. This sequence encodes CASGHGLIAYEQYF.